Listed here are 32 T cell receptor beta chains from one sample, sequenced in a study of shared clonotypes between healthy human individuals. Sequencing used immunoSEQ multiplex PCR; TCRdb keeps in-frame clones, though not all of them. The top ten clones hold 1.4% to 1.5% of a sample with over a million clones, roughly 80% of them seen once. Specimen: memory CD4+ T cells sorted from blood. Documented subset: CD45RA-negative fraction. The receptors were gathered from a man between 18 and 35 years old in good health.

A remark on this clone: The same CDR3 arises from other DNA sequences in this sample as well. This sequence joins TRBV5-1 and TRBJ2-1; 7 bases agree with TRBD2. The CDR3 covers 15 residues. CDR1 and CDR2 from the germline V gene are SGHRS and YFSETQ. Trimming at V came to 7 bases and at J to 0 bases, leaving 7 bases not matched to a gene. DNA for the CDR3: TGCGCCAGCTCCCTAGCGGAAAGCTCCTACAATGAGCAGTTCTTC. Its translation: CASSLAESSYNEQFF.

The CDR3 loop reads CASSEYRDTQGNSPLHF. For the CDR3, the DNA is TGTGCCAGCAGTGAATATAGGGACACCCAAGGGAATTCACCCCTCCACTTT. V gene TRBV25-1 combines with J gene TRBJ1-6; TRBD1 might be the D (6 bases). The germline CDR1 and CDR2 sequences are MGHDK and SYGVNS. The ends were cut back, 0 bases at V and 7 bases at J, with 16 bases in the middle. This CDR3 comprises 17 residues.

The CDR3 reads CASSGGTSGRGEQFF. The CDR3, as DNA: TGTGCCAGCAGCGGAGGGACTAGCGGGAGGGGCGAGCAGTTCTTC. V is TRBV5-4 and J is TRBJ2-1; 16 nucleotides agree with TRBD2. V lost 4 bases and J lost 10; bases outside the gene matches: 5. The CDR3 has 15 amino acids. The germline V gene encodes CDR1 SGHNT and CDR2 YYREEE (reference sequence).

The chain links TRBV7-6 to TRBJ1-3, with D unresolved. The V and J ends lost 6 bases and 8 bases respectively, with 8 bases between them. CDR1 SGHVS and CDR2 FNYEAQ come from the germline V gene. The CDR3 consists of 11 residues. CDR3 nucleotides: TGTGCCAGCAGTACCCGCGACACCATATATTTT. Its protein product is CASSTRDTIYF.

The chain uses TRBV5-6 and TRBJ2-5, with TRBD1 matching 8 bases. The ends lost 4 bases at V and 4 bases at J; junction bases unmatched: 9. Germline CDR1 is SGHDT and CDR2 is YYEEEE. There are 15 residues in the CDR3. The CDR3 region is CASSNPGGGGETQYF. CDR3 in DNA: TGTGCCAGCAGCAATCCAGGGGGCGGAGGAGAGACCCAGTACTTC.

As for this clone: Other nucleotide sequences in the sample specify the same CDR3. The J gene is TRBJ2-5, the V gene TRBV5-1; a possible D gene is TRBD2 (6 bases). This CDR3 has 13 residues. V gave up 0 bases and J gave up 3 bases, with 6 bases separating them. Germline CDR1 reads SGHRS; CDR2 reads YFSETQ. The CDR3 here is CASSLGGEETQYF. CDR3 in DNA: TGCGCCAGCAGCTTGGGCGGGGAAGAGACCCAGTACTTC.

This rearrangement joins TRBV7-9 to TRBJ1-1; D remains ambiguous. CDR1 and CDR2 (germline): SEHNR, FQNEAQ (reference sequence). Trimming pared 8 bases from V and 2 bases from J, leaving 12 bases between. CDR3 length: 13 amino acids. The CDR3 DNA follows: TGTGCCAGCCGGGGAATGGGAAACACTGAAGCTTTCTTT. Translated, it gives CASRGMGNTEAFF. Filled out from reference TRBV7-9 and TRBJ1-1, the complete variable domain reads DTGVSQNPRHKITKRGQNVTFRCDPISEHNRLYWYRQTLGQGPEFLTYFQNEAQLEKSRLLSDRFSAERPKGSFSTLEIQRTEQGDSAMYLCASRGMGNTEAFFGQGTRLTVV.

This clone was seen once. The chain links TRBV11-2 to TRBJ2-3; D is unclear. CDR3 length: 13 amino acids. V was cut by 5 bases and J by 2 bases, with 8 bases left in between. Germline V gene data show CDR1 as SGHAT and CDR2 as FQNNGV. DNA for the CDR3: TGTGCCAGCAGCCCCCGACTCACAGATACGCAGTATTTT. Its protein is CASSPRLTDTQYF. The variable domain in full, with the rest retrieved from reference TRBV11-2 and TRBJ2-3, is EAGVAQSPRYKIIEKRQSVAFWCNPISGHATLYWYQQILGQGPKLLIQFQNNGVVDDSQLPKDRFSAERLKGVDSTLKIQPAKLEDSAVYLCASSPRLTDTQYFGPGTRLTVL.

This clone was detected a few times. The V and J genes are TRBV11-2 and TRBJ2-2, with a possible D match to TRBD2 (6 bases). Germline lookup yields CDR1 SGHAT and CDR2 FQNNGV. Trimming cost V 6 bases and J 4 bases, with 21 bases left between them. There are 17 residues in the CDR3. This CDR3 reads CASSRERRGGTTGELFF. The CDR3 bases are TGTGCCAGCAGTAGAGAGCGCCGGGGAGGAACCACCGGGGAGCTGTTTTTT.

The rearrangement joins TRBV5-6 to TRBJ2-6, with 7 bases fitting TRBD1. The CDR3 has 16 amino acids. Trimming took 4 bases from V and 4 from J; bases not matched to a gene: 8. Per germline, CDR1 SGHDT and CDR2 YYEEEE. The CDR3 protein is CASSTQQGKGANVLTF. CDR3 nucleotides: TGTGCCAGCAGCACACAACAGGGGAAAGGGGCCAACGTCCTGACTTTC.

This chain uses TRBV5-1 with TRBJ2-3; D unresolved. Germline V gene sequence: CDR1 SGHRS, CDR2 YFSETQ. Trimming left V 0 bases short and J 5 bases short, with 10 bases between. This CDR3 comprises 14 residues. The DNA for the CDR3 is TGCGCCAGCAGCTTGGAAGGGATTGTAGATACGCAGTATTTT. This encodes CASSLEGIVDTQYF.

The CDR3 DNA follows: TGTGCCAGCTCACAAAGCCTCGCACAGGGGGCGCCCGGGGAGCTGTTTTTT. It is translated as CASSQSLAQGAPGELFF. The rearrangement links TRBV18 to TRBJ2-2, with 9 bases that match TRBD1. There are 17 residues in the CDR3. Trimming took 4 bases from V and 6 from J; bases not matched to a gene: 12. Per germline, CDR1 KGHSH and CDR2 LQKENI.

CDR3 in amino acids: CASSGDTGLGYTF. The CDR3 nucleotides read TGTGCCAGCAGTGGAGACACAGGGCTAGGCTACACCTTC. This chain joins TRBV2 and TRBJ1-2, with D possibly being TRBD1 (6 bases). The CDR3 covers 13 residues. V was trimmed by 4 bases and J by 8 bases, leaving 14 bases between them. Germline V lookup: CDR1 SNHLY, CDR2 FYNNEI.

V is TRBV30 and J is TRBJ1-1; D not certain. CDR1 is GTSNPN and CDR2 is SVGIG in the germline V gene (reference sequence). V lost 3 bases to trimming and J lost 4 bases, with 15 bases between them. This CDR3 spans 14 amino acids. CDR3 in DNA: TGTGCCTGGAGCGAACTGGCGCTGGGCACTGAAGCTTTCTTT. It translates to CAWSELALGTEAFF.

This rearrangement joins TRBV2 to TRBJ1-6; D gene ambiguous. Trimming took 5 bases from V and 6 from J, leaving 11 bases between them. Germline V gene lookup returns CDR1 SNHLY and CDR2 FYNNEI. The CDR3 contains 14 residues. CDR3 residues: CASSPESGNSPLHF. The CDR3 coding sequence is TGTGCCAGCAGTCCCGAGTCGGGTAATTCACCCCTCCACTTT.

The chain is built from TRBV6-5 and TRBJ1-1; D might be TRBD1 (5 bases). The V end lost 3 bases, the J end lost 0 bases, and 14 bases lay between the germline ends. The CDR3 runs to 16 residues. Germline CDR1 is MNHEY and CDR2 is SVGAGI. The CDR3 nucleotides are TGTGCCAGCAGTTATTTGGGGGGGACCATGAACACTGAAGCTTTCTTT. Translated: CASSYLGGTMNTEAFF.

This clone has more than one count but fewer than ten. The chain couples TRBV25-1 to TRBJ1-2; D might be TRBD1 (6 bases). Germline CDR1 is MGHDK and CDR2 is SYGVNS. Between the trimmed V and J ends, which lost 5 bases and 5 bases, there was a span of 15 bases. This CDR3 comprises 14 residues. CDR3 DNA: TGTGCCAGCAGTCCTACAGGGAGGGGATATGGCTACACCTTC. It encodes CASSPTGRGYGYTF.

This clone was found many times. This chain joins TRBV5-1 and TRBJ2-5; perhaps TRBD2 as D (5 bases). This CDR3 region has 14 residues. Deletions cut 3 bases from V and 3 bases from J, with 12 bases between. Germline CDR1 and CDR2: SGHRS and YFSETQ. CDR3 DNA: TGCGCCAGCAGCTCAATGGGGAGTAAAGAGACCCAGTACTTC. It translates to CASSSMGSKETQYF.

This chain connects TRBV5-1 to TRBJ2-7; tentative D call: TRBD1 (6 bases). With 4 bases removed from V and 3 bases from J, the gap between germline ends came to 14 bases. This CDR3 has 14 residues. The germline V gene has CDR1 SGHRS and CDR2 YFSETQ. The CDR3: CASSKDSANYEQYF. The CDR3 coding sequence is TGCGCCAGCAGCAAGGACAGTGCGAACTACGAGCAGTACTTC.

The rearrangement uses TRBV6-5 and TRBJ2-7; D possibly corresponds to TRBD2 (7 bases). V dropped 8 bases and J dropped 0 bases, with 14 bases sitting between them. The CDR3 sequence is 14 residues long. In germline, CDR1 is MNHEY, CDR2 SVGAGI. CDR3 sequence: CASGGGAGSYEQYF. In DNA form, the CDR3 reads TGTGCCAGCGGCGGGGGCGCCGGCTCCTACGAGCAGTACTTC.

CDR3 amino acids: CASSYRRAGTGELFF. In DNA, the CDR3 is TGTGCCAGCAGTTACCGGAGAGCAGGCACCGGGGAGCTGTTTTTT. V usage is TRBV6-6 and J usage is TRBJ2-2; D unresolved. Trimming took off 2 bases at V and 4 bases at J, with 11 bases between the two ends. This CDR3 is built from 15 residues. CDR1 is MNHNY, CDR2 SVGAGI, per germline (reference sequence).

V and J are TRBV6-5 and TRBJ2-1; a possible D gene is TRBD1 (5 bases). Trimming removed 10 bases at V and 3 bases at J, with 10 bases between. CDR1 and CDR2 from the germline V gene are MNHEY and SVGAGI. The CDR3 covers 12 residues. CDR3 in DNA: TGTGCCACCTGGGGCAACTACAATGAGCAGTTCTTC. Protein product: CATWGNYNEQFF.

The V gene is TRBV6-4, the J gene TRBJ1-6, with D hard to call. Per germline, CDR1 MRHNA and CDR2 SNTAGT. V was clipped by 6 bases and J by 7 bases, with 13 bases between them. This CDR3 spans 14 amino acids. DNA of the CDR3: TGTGCCAGCAGAGTCAAGTCCCTCAATTCACCCCTCCACTTT. Protein sequence: CASRVKSLNSPLHF.

The V gene is TRBV6-5, the J gene TRBJ2-5; TRBD1 is a possible D gene (5 bases). The CDR3 extends over 16 amino acids. Looked up from germline, CDR1 is MNHEY and CDR2 is SVGAGI. The ends were cut back, 1 base at V and 4 bases at J, with 16 bases in the middle. Here the CDR3 reads CASSYWGAGVLETQYF. In DNA form, the CDR3 reads TGTGCCAGCAGTTACTGGGGCGCCGGAGTGTTAGAGACCCAGTACTTC.

V and J are TRBV2 and TRBJ2-3; D is undetermined. The ends were cut back, 7 bases at V and 2 bases at J, with 10 bases in the middle. The length of the CDR3 is 13 residues. Looked up from germline, CDR1 is SNHLY and CDR2 is FYNNEI. In DNA form, the CDR3 reads TGTGCCAGCAAGGAAAGGGTCACAGATACGCAGTATTTT. Its translation: CASKERVTDTQYF.

The chain joins TRBV9 to TRBJ1-5; possibly TRBD1 for D (6 bases). This CDR3 region has 14 residues. CDR1 and CDR2 (germline): SGDLS, YYNGEE. Trimming removed 4 bases from V and 7 bases from J, with 15 bases in between. DNA of the CDR3: TGTGCCAGCAGCCCGGACAGTTTTCCGCAGCCCCAGCATTTT. This sequence encodes CASSPDSFPQPQHF.

This sequence joins TRBV7-9 and TRBJ2-1; D call uncertain. From germline, CDR1 is SEHNR and CDR2 FQNEAQ (reference sequence). Deletions cut 0 bases from V and 10 bases from J, with 10 bases between. The CDR3 covers 13 residues. CDR3 loop: CASSLAGRLEQFF. DNA of the CDR3: TGTGCCAGCAGCTTAGCTGGTCGTTTGGAGCAGTTCTTC. Filled out from reference TRBV7-9 and TRBJ2-1, the complete variable domain reads DTGVSQNPRHKITKRGQNVTFRCDPISEHNRLYWYRQTLGQGPEFLTYFQNEAQLEKSRLLSDRFSAERPKGSFSTLEIQRTEQGDSAMYLCASSLAGRLEQFFGPGTRLTVL.

The chain combines TRBV27 with TRBJ1-5, with unresolved D. The CDR3 is 14 amino acids. Germline-derived CDR1 and CDR2 are MNHEY and SMNVEV (reference sequence). Between the trimmed V and J ends, which lost 4 bases and 5 bases, there was a span of 12 bases. The CDR3 protein is CASSSLVSDQPQHF. The CDR3 DNA reads as TGTGCCAGCAGTTCCCTGGTCAGTGATCAGCCCCAGCATTTT.

The chain uses TRBV29-1 and TRBJ1-2; tentatively, D is TRBD1 (5 bases). Germline V gene data show CDR1 as SQVTM and CDR2 as ANQGSEA. The germline V and J ends were trimmed by 3 bases and 8 bases, with 16 bases remaining between them. The CDR3 extends over 13 amino acids. Written as DNA, the CDR3 is TGCAGCGTTGATGCCCAGGGCCTGGACGGCTACACCTTC. This codes for CSVDAQGLDGYTF.

Comments on this clone: This specimen includes other DNA sequences encoding the same CDR3. The chain uses TRBV2 and TRBJ1-6; D call uncertain. Between the trimmed V and J ends, which lost 2 bases and 5 bases, there was a span of 1 base. The CDR3 runs to 12 residues. Germline V CDR1 and CDR2: SNHLY, FYNNEI. CDR3 residues: CASSENNSPLHF. CDR3 DNA sequence: TGTGCCAGCAGTGAAAATAATTCACCCCTCCACTTT. Together with reference TRBV2 and TRBJ1-6, the CDR3 gives the full variable domain: EPEVTQTPSHQVTQMGQEVILRCVPISNHLYFYWYRQILGQKVEFLVSFYNNEISEKSEIFDDQFSVERPDGSNFTLKIRSTKLEDSAMYFCASSENNSPLHFGNGTRLTVT.

In this sample, this clone turned up a few times. The chain joins TRBV5-1 to TRBJ2-3; D unresolved. The V gene lost 0 bases and the J gene lost 4 bases, with 9 bases spanning the gap. Germline values: CDR1 SGHRS, CDR2 YFSETQ. This CDR3 is 14 amino acids long. This CDR3 is CASSLDGGSDTQYF. The CDR3 nucleotides are TGCGCCAGCAGCTTGGACGGCGGCTCAGATACGCAGTATTTT.

A note on this clone: Other DNA sequences in this sample translate to the same CDR3. V is TRBV18 and J is TRBJ2-2; TRBD2 agrees at 7 bases. V lost 3 bases, J lost 5 bases, and 0 bases stayed unmatched. CDR3 size: 13 residues. Germline V gene lookup returns CDR1 KGHSH and CDR2 LQKENI. CDR3 protein: CASSPSGTGELFF. The CDR3 DNA sequence: TGTGCCAGCTCACCTAGCGGGACCGGGGAGCTGTTTTTT.